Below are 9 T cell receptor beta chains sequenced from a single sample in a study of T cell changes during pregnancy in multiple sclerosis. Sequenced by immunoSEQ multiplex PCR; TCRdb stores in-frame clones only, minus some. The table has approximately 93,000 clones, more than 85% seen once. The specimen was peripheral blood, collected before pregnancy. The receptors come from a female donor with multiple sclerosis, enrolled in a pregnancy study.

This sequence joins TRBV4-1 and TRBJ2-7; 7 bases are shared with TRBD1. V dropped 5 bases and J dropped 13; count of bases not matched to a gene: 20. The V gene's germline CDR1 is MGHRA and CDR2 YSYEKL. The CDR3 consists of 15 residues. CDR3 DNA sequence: TGCGCCAGCAGCGCCCGACAGGGAATGAATCGTAACATCTACTTC. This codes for CASSARQGMNRNIYF.

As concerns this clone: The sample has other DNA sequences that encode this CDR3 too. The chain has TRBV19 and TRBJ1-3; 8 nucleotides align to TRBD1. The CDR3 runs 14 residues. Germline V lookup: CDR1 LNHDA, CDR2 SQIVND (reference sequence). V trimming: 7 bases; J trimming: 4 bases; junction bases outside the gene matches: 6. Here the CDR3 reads CASTDRGSGNTIYF. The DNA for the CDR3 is TGTGCCAGTACAGACAGGGGTAGCGGAAACACCATATATTTT. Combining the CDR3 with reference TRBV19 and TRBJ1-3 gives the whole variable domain DGGITQSPKYLFRKEGQNVTLSCEQNLNHDAMYWYRQDPGQGLRLIYYSQIVNDFQKGDIAEGYSVSREKKESFPLTVTSAQKNPTAFYLCASTDRGSGNTIYFGEGSWLTVV.

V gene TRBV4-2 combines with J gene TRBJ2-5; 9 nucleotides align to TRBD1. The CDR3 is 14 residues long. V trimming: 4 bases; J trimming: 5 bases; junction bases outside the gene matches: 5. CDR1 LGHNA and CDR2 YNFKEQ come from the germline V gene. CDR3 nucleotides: TGTGCCAGCAGCCGAACAGGGGGCGAGGAGACCCAGTACTTC. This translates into CASSRTGGEETQYF.

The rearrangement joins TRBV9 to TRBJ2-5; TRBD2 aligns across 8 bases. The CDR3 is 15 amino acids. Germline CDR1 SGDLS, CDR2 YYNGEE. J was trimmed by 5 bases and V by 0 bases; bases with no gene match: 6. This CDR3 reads CASSVGLERGETQYF. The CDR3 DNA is TGTGCCAGCAGCGTAGGTTTAGAGCGGGGGGAGACCCAGTACTTC.

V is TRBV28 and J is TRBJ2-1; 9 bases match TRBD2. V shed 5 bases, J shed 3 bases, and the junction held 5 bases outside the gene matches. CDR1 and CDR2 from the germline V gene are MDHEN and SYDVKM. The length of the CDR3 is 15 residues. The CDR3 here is CASSVSGSFYNEQFF. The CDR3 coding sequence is TGTGCCAGCAGTGTTAGCGGGAGCTTCTACAATGAGCAGTTCTTC.

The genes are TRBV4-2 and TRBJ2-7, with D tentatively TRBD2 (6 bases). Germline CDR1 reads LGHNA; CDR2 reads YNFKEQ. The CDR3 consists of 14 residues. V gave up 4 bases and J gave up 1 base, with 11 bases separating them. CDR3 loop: CASSPGVRSYEQYF. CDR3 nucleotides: TGTGCCAGCAGCCCGGGGGTTAGGTCCTACGAGCAGTACTTC.

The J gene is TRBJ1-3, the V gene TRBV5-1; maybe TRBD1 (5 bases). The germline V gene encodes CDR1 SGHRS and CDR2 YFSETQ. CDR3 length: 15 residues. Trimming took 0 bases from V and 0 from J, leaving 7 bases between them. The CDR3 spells CASSLGGVSGNTIYF. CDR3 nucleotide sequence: TGCGCCAGCAGCTTGGGGGGCGTCTCTGGAAACACCATATATTTT.

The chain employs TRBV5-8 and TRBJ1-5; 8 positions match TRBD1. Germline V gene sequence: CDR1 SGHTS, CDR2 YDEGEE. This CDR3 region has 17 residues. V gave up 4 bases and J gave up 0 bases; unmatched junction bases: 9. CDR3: CASSLSTGGPSNQPQHF. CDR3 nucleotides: TGTGCCAGCAGCCTATCCACAGGGGGTCCTAGCAATCAGCCCCAGCATTTT. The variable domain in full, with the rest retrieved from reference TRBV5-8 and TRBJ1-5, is EAGVTQSPTHLIKTRGQQATLRCSPISGHTSVYWYQQALGLGLQFLLWYDEGEERNRGNFPPRFSGRQFPNYSSELNVNALELEDSALYLCASSLSTGGPSNQPQHFGDGTRLSIL.

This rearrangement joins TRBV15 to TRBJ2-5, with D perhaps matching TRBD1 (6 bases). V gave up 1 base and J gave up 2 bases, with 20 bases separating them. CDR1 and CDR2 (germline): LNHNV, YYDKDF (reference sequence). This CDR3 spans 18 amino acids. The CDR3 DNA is TGTGCCACCAGCAGAGGGTCCTTGAGTCTGGGGGCGCAAGAGACCCAGTACTTC. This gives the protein CATSRGSLSLGAQETQYF.